Below are 9 T cell receptor beta chains sequenced from a single sample in a study of glioma-infiltrating T cells. Amplification of TCR alpha and beta CDR3 regions from RNA used iRepertoire nested multiplex PCR. Each CDR3 protein gets one entry after TCRdb re-called the multiplex PCR reads with MiXCR. The data hold about 99,000 distinct CDR3 sequences, with less than 30% observed a single time. Sequenced: glioma tissue, nonneoplastic brain tissue, or PBMCs (not recorded which). These receptors all stem from a human donor with low-grade glioma or glioblastoma, undergoing nonglioma brain surgery, or in good health (not recorded which).

Points on this clonotype: A read error is possible here, since a much larger clone lies one base away. The V gene is TRBV6-6, the J gene TRBJ2-7, with unresolved D. The V and J ends lost 0 bases and 5 bases respectively, with 14 bases between them. The CDR3 spans 15 residues. The germline V gene has CDR1 MNHNY and CDR2 SVGAGI (reference sequence). In nucleotides, the CDR3 is TGTGCCAGCAGTTACTCCGTCGCATGGAACCACGAGCAGTACTTC. Amino acid sequence: CASSYSVAWNHEQYF.

This clonotype showed up many times. The J gene is TRBJ1-5, the V gene TRBV12-3 or TRBV12-4; D uncertain. This CDR3 region has 14 residues. Deletions cut 3 bases from V and 6 bases from J, with 12 bases between. For the CDR3, the DNA is TGTGCCAGCAGTTTTTCAGGAATCACTCAGCCCCAGCATTTT. This encodes CASSFSGITQPQHF.

This clonotype was observed at least ten times. The rearrangement links TRBV7-2 to TRBJ2-1; 8 nucleotides match TRBD2. The V gene's germline CDR1 is SGHTA and CDR2 FQGNSA. The ends lost 7 bases at V and 1 base at J; junction bases unmatched: 3. CDR3 size: 14 residues. Here the CDR3 reads CASNRGGSYNEQFF. The CDR3, as DNA: TGTGCCAGCAACCGGGGGGGTTCCTACAATGAGCAGTTCTTC.

In this sample, this clonotype turned up a few times. The V call is TRBV7-8, the J call TRBJ2-3, with TRBD2 matching 7 bases. CDR1 is SGHVS and CDR2 is FQNEAQ in the germline V gene. The CDR3 has 18 residues. Trimming cost V 1 base and J 2 bases; bases outside gene matches: 12. The DNA for the CDR3 is TGTGCCAGCAGCTTAGTGTCCCTGGGACTAAGGGACACAGATACGCAGTATTTT. Translating gives CASSLVSLGLRDTDTQYF.

In its sample, this clonotype was seen many times. The J gene is TRBJ1-5, the V gene TRBV27; D unclear. V was shortened by 3 bases and J by 5 bases, with 11 bases between the two germline ends. In germline, CDR1 is MNHEY, CDR2 SMNVEV (reference sequence). The CDR3 runs to 14 residues. CDR3 coding DNA: TGTGCCAGCAGTTTTTTTGGAATTGATCAGCCCCAGCATTTT. Translating gives CASSFFGIDQPQHF.

The rearrangement joins TRBV11-1 to TRBJ1-1; D gene uncertain. Germline V gives CDR1 SGHAT, CDR2 FQDESV (reference sequence). The CDR3 is 14 amino acids. The ends were cut back, 0 bases at V and 5 bases at J, with 10 bases in the middle. The CDR3 region is CASSLAGEATEAFF. The CDR3, as DNA: TGTGCCAGCAGCTTAGCTGGGGAAGCGACTGAAGCTTTCTTT.

In the case of this clonotype: A read error may explain this, as a much larger clone is one base away. The gene calls are TRBV20-1 and TRBJ2-7; 8 nucleotides agree with TRBD2. The CDR3 covers 12 residues. Trimming cost V 6 bases and J 5 bases; bases outside gene matches: 6. From germline, CDR1 is DFQATT and CDR2 SNEGSKA (reference sequence). The CDR3 bases are TGCAGTGCCGGGGGGGGCCAGCACGAGCAGTACTTC. It specifies CSAGGGQHEQYF.

This clonotype was seen ten or more times. The rearrangement links TRBV6-6 to TRBJ2-3; 8 bases agree with TRBD2. The CDR3 contains 15 residues. Germline values: CDR1 MNHNY, CDR2 SVGAGI (reference sequence). J lost 2 bases, V lost 0 bases, and 1 base had no gene match. CDR3 DNA: TGTGCCAGCAGTTACTCTAGCGGGGTCACAGATACGCAGTATTTT. Translated, it gives CASSYSSGVTDTQYF.

This clonotype was recorded many times. J is TRBJ1-2 and V is TRBV27; D unclear. The CDR3 runs to 14 residues. V was cut by 5 bases and J by 5 bases, with 15 bases left in between. Germline V lookup: CDR1 MNHEY, CDR2 SMNVEV (reference sequence). This CDR3 is CASSTDASGYGYTF. CDR3 nucleotides: TGTGCCAGCAGTACAGACGCCAGCGGATATGGCTACACCTTC.